This T cell receptor beta chain was profiled in a study of response to subunit inactivated influenza vaccine. TCRdb passed the RT-PCR reads through MiXCR, listing each CDR3 protein once. The table includes 450,000 to 600,000 distinct CDR3 sequences, about 15% detected once. The TCR originated in a man between 50 and 70 years old who received an inactivated influenza vaccine. Sample: CD4+ T cells sorted from PBMCs, taken roughly 24 months after vaccination.

As DNA, the CDR3 is TGTGCCAGTACCTCGATGGCCTGGGGGCGCGACACCGGGGAGCTGTTTTTT. Protein product: CASTSMAWGRDTGELFF. This chain connects TRBV28 to TRBJ2-2; D possibly corresponds to TRBD1 (6 bases). V dropped 9 bases and J dropped 3 bases, with 23 bases sitting between them. CDR1 MDHEN and CDR2 SYDVKM come from the germline V gene. The CDR3 consists of 17 residues.